This TCR beta chain was recovered during a study of blood T cell repertoires in COVID-19. Study-wide context: T cells, B-cell-depleted T cells, or PBMCs supplied cDNA or gDNA.

This CDR3 comprises 13 residues. TCRdb keeps only in-frame clones here, not all; method: immunoSEQ multiplex PCR. The sample has some 120,000 clones, around nine tenths seen once. The clonotype comes from a woman aged 45-65 years with active or convalescent COVID-19. The J gene is TRBJ2-7, the V gene TRBV21-1; whether TRBD2, the table's D call, matches the DNA was not checked. TRBV21-1 is recorded as a pseudogene. Sequencing was carried out using peripheral blood. CDR3 region: CASRRTAGGEQYF. CDR3 DNA sequence: TGTGCCAGCAGGCGGACCGCTGGAGGGGAGCAGTACTTC.